One sample yielded the 31 T cell receptor beta chains listed below, sequenced in a study of blood T cell repertoires in COVID-19. Some clones are missing from TCRdb's copy, which holds only in-frame ones; the method was immunoSEQ multiplex PCR. The sample yields a few hundred thousand clones, about 88% seen once. Source material: peripheral blood. The receptors derive from a man aged 30 to 39 with active or convalescent COVID-19.

This clone was seen more than once but under ten times. This chain uses TRBV11-2 with TRBJ1-6; a weak D match, TRBD1 (5 bases). V lost 5 bases and J 9 bases, leaving 26 bases between the germline ends. Germline assignment: CDR1 SGHAT and CDR2 FQNNGV. The CDR3 extends over 18 amino acids. The DNA of the CDR3 is TGTGCCAGCAGCGCCTTGGGCGGGGGACGGCTTGGCAGTTCACCCCTCCACTTT. This translates into CASSALGGGRLGSSPLHF.

V gene TRBV29-1 combines with J gene TRBJ2-1, with TRBD2 matching over 7 bases. Germline assignment: CDR1 SQVTM and CDR2 ANQGSEA. CDR3 length: 16 amino acids. J gave up 0 bases and V 6 bases, and 11 bases lay outside the gene matches. CDR3 sequence: CSVGGQGGSSYNEQFF. In DNA form, the CDR3 reads TGCAGCGTGGGGGGTCAGGGAGGGAGCTCCTACAATGAGCAGTTCTTC.

The rearrangement joins TRBV13 to TRBJ2-3; the match to TRBD2 covers 12 bases. The J segment lost 0 bases and the V segment lost 5 bases, leaving 9 bases of the junction unmatched. The CDR3 length is 18 residues. The V gene's germline CDR1 is PRHDT and CDR2 FYEKMQ (reference sequence). The CDR3 here is CASSTSSGGATSTDTQYF. The CDR3 coding sequence is TGTGCCAGCAGCACCTCTAGCGGGGGGGCCACTAGCACAGATACGCAGTATTTT. Full variable domain (rest looked up from reference TRBV13 and TRBJ2-3): AAGVIQSPRHLIKEKRETATLKCYPIPRHDTVYWYQQGPGQDPQFLISFYEKMQSDKGSIPDRFSAQQFSDYHSELNMSSLELGDSALYFCASSTSSGGATSTDTQYFGPGTRLTVL.

The rearrangement links TRBV4-2 to TRBJ2-3, with 11 bases fitting TRBD2. The CDR3 has 16 residues. Per the germline V gene, CDR1 is LGHNA and CDR2 is YNFKEQ. Losses at the gene ends were 7 bases for V and 2 bases for J; bases not matched to a gene: 8. The CDR3 loop is CASTGRLAGSTDTQYF. CDR3 nucleotides: TGTGCCAGCACCGGAAGACTAGCGGGATCCACAGATACGCAGTATTTT.

The rearrangement uses TRBV13 and TRBJ2-7, with TRBD2 matching over 7 bases. After removal of 5 bases from V and 7 bases from J, the junction contained 8 bases not matched to a gene. Germline values: CDR1 PRHDT, CDR2 FYEKMQ (reference sequence). This CDR3 is built from 13 residues. The CDR3 sequence: CASSERDLREQYF. The CDR3 nucleotides read TGTGCCAGCAGCGAGCGGGACTTACGAGAGCAGTACTTC. Complete variable domain (other parts from reference TRBV13 and TRBJ2-7): AAGVIQSPRHLIKEKRETATLKCYPIPRHDTVYWYQQGPGQDPQFLISFYEKMQSDKGSIPDRFSAQQFSDYHSELNMSSLELGDSALYFCASSERDLREQYFGPGTRLTVT.

This clone was seen only once. The V and J genes are TRBV13 and TRBJ2-1, with 7 bases fitting TRBD2. This CDR3 spans 14 amino acids. The J segment lost 2 bases and the V segment lost 3 bases, leaving 1 base of the junction unmatched. The V gene's germline CDR1 is PRHDT and CDR2 FYEKMQ (reference sequence). The CDR3 loop is CASSLGLTYNEQFF. CDR3 coding DNA: TGTGCCAGCAGCTTGGGACTAACCTACAATGAGCAGTTCTTC. The full variable domain, rest sourced from reference TRBV13 and TRBJ2-1, is AAGVIQSPRHLIKEKRETATLKCYPIPRHDTVYWYQQGPGQDPQFLISFYEKMQSDKGSIPDRFSAQQFSDYHSELNMSSLELGDSALYFCASSLGLTYNEQFFGPGTRLTVL.

The V call is TRBV5-1, the J call TRBJ2-7; TRBD1 aligns across 8 bases. The germline CDR1 and CDR2 sequences are SGHRS and YFSETQ. The CDR3 extends over 14 amino acids. V lost 3 bases and J lost 5; bases outside the gene matches: 7. In DNA, the CDR3 is TGCGCCAGCAGCTCGGGACAGGACCCCCACGAGCAGTACTTC. It encodes CASSSGQDPHEQYF.

The V gene is TRBV10-1, the J gene TRBJ2-3; 8 bases map to TRBD1. Germline-derived CDR1 and CDR2 are WNHNN and SYGVQD (reference sequence). V was clipped by 0 bases and J by 1 base; unmatched bases: 3. The length of the CDR3 is 16 residues. The CDR3 spells CASSESTGVRTDTQYF. The CDR3 nucleotides are TGCGCCAGCAGTGAGTCGACAGGGGTCCGCACAGATACGCAGTATTTT.

The chain has TRBV6-5 and TRBJ2-7; D is unclear. Per germline, CDR1 MNHEY and CDR2 SVGAGI. This CDR3 is built from 11 residues. V was pared by 8 bases and J by 4 bases, with 9 bases between. CDR3 loop: CASSQYYEQYF. The CDR3 DNA reads TGTGCCAGCTCACAGTATTACGAGCAGTACTTC.

V and J are TRBV5-3 and TRBJ2-6; TRBD1 might be the D (6 bases). TRBV5-3 carries the ORF label, with uncertain function. This CDR3 region has 17 residues. Trimming pared 10 bases from V and 0 bases from J, leaving 20 bases between. As DNA, the CDR3 is TGTGCCTCCTCGGGTGGGGGCTTAGACTCTGGGGCCAACGTCCTGACTTTC. Translating gives CASSGGGLDSGANVLTF.

The chain is built from TRBV5-1 and TRBJ2-7; 7 bases fit TRBD1. CDR3 length: 14 residues. V was clipped by 3 bases and J by 7 bases; unmatched bases: 10. The germline V gene encodes CDR1 SGHRS and CDR2 YFSETQ. This CDR3 is CASSSPGTATEQYF. DNA for the CDR3: TGCGCCAGCAGCTCGCCCGGGACAGCCACAGAGCAGTACTTC.

The chain joins TRBV7-9 to TRBJ1-1; D unclear. CDR1 is SEHNR and CDR2 is FQNEAQ in the germline V gene (reference sequence). Trimming cost V 2 bases and J 10 bases, with 8 bases left between them. The CDR3 spans 11 residues. Here the CDR3 DNA reads TGTGCCAGCAGCTTACGGGGTACAGCTTTCTTT. This encodes CASSLRGTAFF.

V and J are TRBV7-2 and TRBJ2-3; no definite D call. CDR1 and CDR2 (germline): SGHTA, FQGNSA. The CDR3 runs to 13 residues. V was shortened by 3 bases and J by 0 bases, with 4 bases between the two germline ends. The CDR3 is CASSFLSTDTQYF. In DNA form, the CDR3 reads TGTGCCAGCAGCTTTTTAAGCACAGATACGCAGTATTTT.

The J gene is TRBJ1-1, the V gene TRBV5-1; D possibly corresponds to TRBD1 (6 bases). Germline V CDR1 and CDR2: SGHRS, YFSETQ. Trimming pared 4 bases from V and 1 base from J, leaving 17 bases between. The CDR3 totals 16 residues. For the CDR3, the DNA is TGCGCCAGCAGCCCAGGGGCAGGGTGGGGGAACACTGAAGCTTTCTTT. Amino acid sequence: CASSPGAGWGNTEAFF.

The chain couples TRBV28 to TRBJ1-6; perhaps TRBD1 as D (5 bases). The CDR3 spans 15 residues. Trimming took 4 bases from V and 0 from J, leaving 7 bases between them. Germline-derived CDR1 and CDR2 are MDHEN and SYDVKM. The CDR3 protein is CASSWGGSYNSPLHF. The CDR3 coding sequence is TGTGCCAGCAGTTGGGGGGGCTCCTATAATTCACCCCTCCACTTT.

The genes are TRBV7-2 and TRBJ2-7; a weak D match, TRBD2 (5 bases). Trimming removed 5 bases at V and 2 bases at J, with 10 bases between. This CDR3 has 13 residues. The germline V gene encodes CDR1 SGHTA and CDR2 FQGNSA. In DNA, the CDR3 is TGTGCCAGCAGCCAGGACTCTGCCTACGAGCAGTACTTC. The encoded protein is CASSQDSAYEQYF.

J is TRBJ2-5 and V is TRBV6-5, with 10 bases identical to TRBD2. The CDR3 runs to 15 residues. Germline assignment: CDR1 MNHEY and CDR2 SVGAGI. V was pared by 5 bases and J by 0 bases, with 3 bases of the junction left unmatched. The CDR3 sequence: CASSQLAGYQETQYF. CDR3 coding DNA: TGTGCCAGCAGTCAACTAGCGGGGTACCAAGAGACCCAGTACTTC.

Comment on this clone: A junction end diverges from the germline sequence, so it may reflect a read error. The V call is TRBV6-1, the J call TRBJ2-3; 10 nucleotides align to TRBD2. The CDR3 totals 15 residues. Per germline, CDR1 MNHNS and CDR2 SASEGT. The CDR3 reads CASSDPGWERGGTLF. For the CDR3, the DNA is TGTGCCAGCAGTGATCCCGGCTGGGAGCGGGGGGGGACCCTTTTT.

This clone was recorded only once. The V call is TRBV18, the J call TRBJ2-7; D gene ambiguous. With 3 bases removed from V and 3 bases from J, the gap between germline ends came to 6 bases. Per germline, CDR1 KGHSH and CDR2 LQKENI. CDR3 size: 12 residues. CDR3 loop: CASSPVGYEQYF. CDR3 bases: TGTGCCAGCTCACCGGTCGGCTACGAGCAGTACTTC.

This chain connects TRBV19 to TRBJ1-5; a weak D match, TRBD1 (5 bases). The CDR3 is 14 residues long. V was cut by 3 bases and J by 9 bases, with 15 bases left in between. Germline V gene data show CDR1 as LNHDA and CDR2 as SQIVND (reference sequence). The CDR3, as DNA: TGTGCCAGTAGTATTCAGTCAGGGCTAGTGCCCCAGCATTTT. Protein product: CASSIQSGLVPQHF.

This sequence joins TRBV9 and TRBJ1-2, with 8 bases aligning to TRBD1. The germline V gene encodes CDR1 SGDLS and CDR2 YYNGEE. This CDR3 spans 13 amino acids. The trim removed 4 bases at V and 6 bases at J, leaving 5 bases unmatched. Here the CDR3 reads CASSTDRGHGYTF. The CDR3, as DNA: TGTGCCAGCAGCACTGACAGGGGACATGGCTACACCTTC.

In DNA form, the CDR3 reads TGCGCCAGCAGCCAAGATCTCCTCGGGGGGGGCGGCACAGATACGCAGTATTTT. Encoded protein: CASSQDLLGGGGTDTQYF. The rearrangement links TRBV4-3 to TRBJ2-3, with 8 bases lining up with TRBD2. The germline V gene encodes CDR1 LGHNA and CDR2 YSLEER. This CDR3 spans 18 amino acids. Losses at the gene ends were 0 bases for V and 1 base for J; bases not matched to a gene: 9.

This clone was picked up a small number of times. The chain has TRBV3-1 (or the pseudogene TRBV3-2) and TRBJ1-2; D is unresolved. Germline V lookup: CDR1 LGHDT, CDR2 YNNKEL (reference sequence). This CDR3 has 15 amino acids. Deletions cut 1 base from V and 4 bases from J, with 13 bases between. The CDR3 region is CASSQGVGAIYGYTF. The CDR3 region has the DNA TGTGCCAGCAGCCAAGGCGTCGGAGCGATCTATGGCTACACCTTC.

The rearrangement uses TRBV4-1 and TRBJ1-2; D not certain. Germline V lookup: CDR1 MGHRA, CDR2 YSYEKL. V gave up 3 bases and J gave up 4 bases, with 9 bases separating them. The CDR3 extends over 13 amino acids. CDR3 DNA: TGCGCCAGCAGCCACAAGAACTCCTATGGCTACACCTTC. Its translation: CASSHKNSYGYTF.

The V and J genes are TRBV6-5 and TRBJ2-3; maybe TRBD1 (5 bases). CDR1 and CDR2 (germline): MNHEY, SVGAGI. Deletions cut 6 bases from V and 2 bases from J, with 15 bases between. CDR3 size: 15 residues. Here the CDR3 reads CASSNQGGVTDTQYF. Written as DNA, the CDR3 is TGTGCCAGCAGCAATCAGGGTGGGGTCACAGATACGCAGTATTTT.

The chain carries TRBV7-2 and TRBJ1-2, with unresolved D. Deletions cut 5 bases from V and 4 bases from J, with 17 bases between. The germline V gene encodes CDR1 SGHTA and CDR2 FQGNSA. This CDR3 comprises 15 residues. The CDR3 DNA follows: TGTGCCAGCAGCCCTATGCTAAGTAAGCTCTATGGCTACACCTTC. Protein product: CASSPMLSKLYGYTF.

The chain couples TRBV4-3 to TRBJ1-3; D is unclear. The germline CDR1 and CDR2 sequences are LGHNA and YSLEER. The CDR3 sequence is 12 residues long. V was trimmed by 4 bases and J by 7 bases, leaving 8 bases between them. The CDR3 region has the DNA TGCGCCAGCAGCCCCGGAGGGAACACCATATATTTT. It is translated as CASSPGGNTIYF.

The rearrangement joins TRBV13 to TRBJ2-5; D remains ambiguous. In germline, CDR1 is PRHDT, CDR2 FYEKMQ (reference sequence). The V end lost 5 bases, the J end lost 2 bases, and 15 bases lay between the germline ends. The CDR3 totals 15 residues. DNA of the CDR3: TGTGCCAGCAGCCCCGCCTGGGCCGAACAAGAGACCCAGTACTTC. Its protein is CASSPAWAEQETQYF.

The rearrangement uses TRBV6-5 and TRBJ1-2, with a tentative D call TRBD1 (6 bases). Trimming removed 7 bases at V and 5 bases at J, with 14 bases between. Germline V gene lookup returns CDR1 MNHEY and CDR2 SVGAGI. The CDR3 extends over 13 amino acids. CDR3 region: CASKTTGEYGYTF. In nucleotides, the CDR3 is TGTGCCAGCAAAACGACAGGAGAGTATGGCTACACCTTC.

The gene calls are TRBV5-1 and TRBJ2-1, with 7 bases matching TRBD2. The germline gives CDR1 SGHRS, CDR2 YFSETQ. This CDR3 is built from 15 residues. Trimming at V came to 8 bases and at J to 0 bases, leaving 8 bases not matched to a gene. The CDR3 loop reads CASGEGESSYNEQFF. Here the CDR3 DNA reads TGCGCCAGTGGGGAGGGAGAGAGCTCCTACAATGAGCAGTTCTTC.

The chain recombines TRBV27 with TRBJ2-7; weak D call: TRBD1 (5 bases). The V gene's germline CDR1 is MNHEY and CDR2 SMNVEV (reference sequence). V was pared by 4 bases and J by 5 bases, with 9 bases between. The CDR3 loop spans 12 amino acids. The CDR3: CASSSLTDEQYF. The CDR3 DNA reads TGTGCCAGCAGTTCGTTGACAGACGAGCAGTACTTC.